The present T cell receptor (beta chain) was sequenced within a study of beta chain features in type 1 diabetes. For the study at large: What patients shared with healthy donors was a similar profile of age, gender and cell yields.

As concerns this clone: Its antigen remains unidentified.

Notes on the study in general: Patients' naive, central memory and regulatory TCRB repertoires appeared more alike than those of healthy donors. When VDJ junctions were examined, type 1 diabetes patients showed fewer insertions and more deletions. In all four CD4+ subsets, TCRB CDR3 length was significantly, moderately reduced in type 1 diabetes.

Purity exceeding 95% was reached by all sorted populations. The CDR3 runs 13 residues. V gave up 8 bases and J gave up 4 bases; unmatched junction bases: 5. Germline loops: CDR1 LNHNV, CDR2 YYDKDF (reference sequence). Expressed TCRB transcripts were sequenced because the isolated RNA had all been reverse transcribed beforehand. The table came from immunoSEQ multiplex PCR; TCRdb's copy has only in-frame clones and leaves some out. The sample lists under 400,000 clones, around 12% seen once, with 0.0095% to 0.012% in the top ten. The clonotype was recovered from a woman between 18 and 29 years old with type 1 diabetes. This sequence joins TRBV15 and TRBJ2-3, with TRBD1 matching 8 bases. Sequencing was carried out using naive CD4+ T cells from blood. The CDR3 region is CATSGQGPDTQYF. The DNA for the CDR3 is TGTGCCACCTCCGGACAGGGACCAGATACGCAGTATTTT.